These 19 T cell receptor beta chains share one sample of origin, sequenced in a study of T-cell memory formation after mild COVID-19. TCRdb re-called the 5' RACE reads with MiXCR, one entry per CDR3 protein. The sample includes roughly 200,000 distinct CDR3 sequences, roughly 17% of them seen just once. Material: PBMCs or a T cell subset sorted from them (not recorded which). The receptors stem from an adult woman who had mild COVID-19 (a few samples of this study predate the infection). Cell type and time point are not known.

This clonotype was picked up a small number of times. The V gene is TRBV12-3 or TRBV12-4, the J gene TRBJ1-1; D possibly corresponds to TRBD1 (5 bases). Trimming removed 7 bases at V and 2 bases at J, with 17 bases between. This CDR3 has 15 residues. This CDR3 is CASTPQGGRNTEAFF. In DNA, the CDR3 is TGTGCCAGCACTCCCCAGGGCGGCCGAAACACTGAAGCTTTCTTT.

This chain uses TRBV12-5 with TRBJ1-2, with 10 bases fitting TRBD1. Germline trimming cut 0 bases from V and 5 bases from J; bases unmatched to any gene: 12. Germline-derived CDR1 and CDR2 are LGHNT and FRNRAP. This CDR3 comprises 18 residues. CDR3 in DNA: TGTGCTAGTGGTTTGGTACCATTAGGGACAGGGGTTGTGTATGGCTACACCTTC. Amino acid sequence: CASGLVPLGTGVVYGYTF.

The CDR3 is CASSLSSGGLTDTQYF. The CDR3 DNA reads TGTGCCAGCAGTTTGTCTAGCGGGGGCCTCACAGATACGCAGTATTTT. The J gene is TRBJ2-3, the V gene TRBV12-3 or TRBV12-4, with TRBD2 matching over 10 bases. After removal of 3 bases from V and 2 bases from J, the junction contained 5 bases not matched to a gene. The length of the CDR3 is 16 residues.

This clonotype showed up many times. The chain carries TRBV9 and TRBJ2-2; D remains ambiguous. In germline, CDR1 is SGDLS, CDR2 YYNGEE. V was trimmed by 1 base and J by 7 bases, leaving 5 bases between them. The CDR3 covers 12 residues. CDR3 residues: CASSVFIGELFF. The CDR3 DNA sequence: TGTGCCAGCAGCGTATTTATCGGGGAGCTGTTTTTT.

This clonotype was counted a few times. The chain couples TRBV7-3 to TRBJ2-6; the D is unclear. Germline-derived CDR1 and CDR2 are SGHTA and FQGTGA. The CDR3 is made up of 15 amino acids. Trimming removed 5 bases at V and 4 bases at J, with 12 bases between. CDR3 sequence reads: CASSPPVLGANVLTF. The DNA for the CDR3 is TGTGCCAGCAGCCCTCCAGTATTGGGGGCCAACGTCCTGACTTTC.

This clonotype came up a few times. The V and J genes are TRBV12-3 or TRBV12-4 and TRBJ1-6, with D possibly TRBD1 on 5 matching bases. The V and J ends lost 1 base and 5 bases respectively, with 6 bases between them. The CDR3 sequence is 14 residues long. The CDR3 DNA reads TGTGCCAGCAGTTTAGGACAGCATAATTCACCCCTCCACTTT. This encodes CASSLGQHNSPLHF.

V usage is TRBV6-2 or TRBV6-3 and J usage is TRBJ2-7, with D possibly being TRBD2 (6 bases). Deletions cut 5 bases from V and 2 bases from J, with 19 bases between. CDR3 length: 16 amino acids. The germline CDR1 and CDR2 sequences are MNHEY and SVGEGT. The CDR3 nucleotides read TGTGCCAGCAGTGCCTCGACTAGACGAACAACCTACGAGCAGTACTTC. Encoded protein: CASSASTRRTTYEQYF.

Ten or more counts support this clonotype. Here the CDR3 DNA reads TGTGCCAGCAGCAATATGGGTAGGCGGGAGAAGCGCTACGAGCAGTACTTC. It translates to CASSNMGRREKRYEQYF. V and J are TRBV21-1 and TRBJ2-7; TRBD2 is the table's D call and was not checked against the DNA. TRBV21-1 corresponds to a pseudogene. The CDR3 has 17 residues.

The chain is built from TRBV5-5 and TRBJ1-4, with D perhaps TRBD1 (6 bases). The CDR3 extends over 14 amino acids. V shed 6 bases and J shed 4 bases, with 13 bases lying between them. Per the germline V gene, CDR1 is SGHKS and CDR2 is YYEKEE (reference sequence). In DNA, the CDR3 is TGTGCCAGCAACAAGGGGGAGATTAATGAAAAACTGTTTTTT. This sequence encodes CASNKGEINEKLFF.

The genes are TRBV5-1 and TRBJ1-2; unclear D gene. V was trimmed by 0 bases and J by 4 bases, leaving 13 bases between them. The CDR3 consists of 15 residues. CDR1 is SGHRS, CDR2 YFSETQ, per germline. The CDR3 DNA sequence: TGCGCCAGCAGCTTGGGGACTTCGGTTTTCTATGGCTACACCTTC. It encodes CASSLGTSVFYGYTF.

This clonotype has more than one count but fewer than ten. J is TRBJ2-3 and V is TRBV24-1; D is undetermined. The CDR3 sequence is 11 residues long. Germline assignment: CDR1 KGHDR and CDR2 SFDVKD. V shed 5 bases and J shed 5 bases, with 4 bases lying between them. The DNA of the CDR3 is TGTGCCACCAGTGTTGGAGATACGCAGTATTTT. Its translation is CATSVGDTQYF.

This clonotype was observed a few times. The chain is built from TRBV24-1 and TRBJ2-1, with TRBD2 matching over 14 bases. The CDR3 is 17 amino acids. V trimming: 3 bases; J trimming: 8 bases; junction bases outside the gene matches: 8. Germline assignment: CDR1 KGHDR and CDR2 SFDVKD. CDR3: CATSDTGTSGSYYEQFF. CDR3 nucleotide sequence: TGTGCCACCAGTGATACCGGGACTAGCGGGAGTTACTATGAGCAGTTCTTC.

The CDR3 nucleotides are TGTGCCAGCAGCCCCTGGACAGGAACCTACGAGCAGTACTTC. Its translation: CASSPWTGTYEQYF. The V and J genes are TRBV3-1 and TRBJ2-7; 7 nucleotides align to TRBD1. This CDR3 region has 14 residues. With 4 bases clipped from V and 2 bases from J, the junction kept 5 bases outside the gene matches. CDR1 is LGHDT and CDR2 is YNNKEL in the germline V gene (reference sequence).

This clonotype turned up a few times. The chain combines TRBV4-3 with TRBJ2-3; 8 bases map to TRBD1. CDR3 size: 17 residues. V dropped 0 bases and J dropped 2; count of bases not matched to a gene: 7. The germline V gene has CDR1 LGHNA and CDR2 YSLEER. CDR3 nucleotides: TGCGCCAGCAGCCAAGAAGCAGGGGGCTTCACCACAGATACGCAGTATTTT. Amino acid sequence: CASSQEAGGFTTDTQYF.

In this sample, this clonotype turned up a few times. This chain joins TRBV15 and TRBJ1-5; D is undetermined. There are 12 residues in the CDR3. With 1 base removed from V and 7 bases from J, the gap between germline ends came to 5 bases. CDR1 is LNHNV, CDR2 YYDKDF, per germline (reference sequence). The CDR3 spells CATSRVGQPQHF. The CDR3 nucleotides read TGTGCCACCAGCAGAGTGGGCCAGCCCCAGCATTTT.

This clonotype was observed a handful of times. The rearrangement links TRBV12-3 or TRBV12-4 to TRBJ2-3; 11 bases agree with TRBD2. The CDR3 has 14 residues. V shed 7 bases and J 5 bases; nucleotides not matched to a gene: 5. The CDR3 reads CASNLGLAEDTQYF. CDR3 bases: TGTGCCAGCAACCTGGGACTAGCGGAAGATACGCAGTATTTT.

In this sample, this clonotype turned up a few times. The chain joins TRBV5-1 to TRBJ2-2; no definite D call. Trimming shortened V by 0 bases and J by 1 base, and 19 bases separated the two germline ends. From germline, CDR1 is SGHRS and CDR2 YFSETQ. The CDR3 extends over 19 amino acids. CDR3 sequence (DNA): TGCGCCAGCAGCTTGGCCATGGTCCCACACCTCGAGAACACCGGGGAGCTGTTTTTT. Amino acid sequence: CASSLAMVPHLENTGELFF.

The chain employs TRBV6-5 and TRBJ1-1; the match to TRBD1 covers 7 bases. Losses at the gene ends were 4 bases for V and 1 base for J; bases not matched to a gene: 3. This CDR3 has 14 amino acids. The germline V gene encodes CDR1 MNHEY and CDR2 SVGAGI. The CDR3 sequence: CASSSDRANTEAFF. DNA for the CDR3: TGTGCCAGCAGTTCTGACAGGGCGAACACTGAAGCTTTCTTT.

CDR3 protein: CASSPQRRGGVDTQYF. In DNA, the CDR3 is TGTGCCAGCAGCCCCCAGAGGCGGGGGGGAGTGGATACGCAGTATTTT. V and J are TRBV6-2 or TRBV6-3 and TRBJ2-3, with TRBD2 matching 9 bases. Germline assignment: CDR1 MNHEY and CDR2 SVGEGT. The CDR3 spans 16 residues. J gave up 6 bases and V 6 bases, and 13 bases lay outside the gene matches.